One sample yielded the 30 T cell receptor beta chains listed below, sequenced in a study of OX40 agonist ivuxolimab in advanced cancers. Method: immunoSEQ multiplex PCR; TCRdb's copy keeps in-frame clones and lacks some. This table has fewer than 6,000 clones, about 70% appearing once. The sample was CD4+ or CD8+ T cells sorted from blood, taken in a trial of the OX40 agonist ivuxolimab. The source is an adult with an advanced solid tumor such as melanoma, head and neck, liver or kidney cancer.

V gene TRBV10-1 combines with J gene TRBJ1-1; the D gene is possibly TRBD1 (5 bases). V was cut by 6 bases and J by 4 bases, with 6 bases left in between. Per germline, CDR1 WNHNN and CDR2 SYGVQD (reference sequence). This CDR3 has 11 residues. DNA of the CDR3: TGCGCCAGCAGGGGGACCACTGAAGCTTTCTTT. It encodes CASRGTTEAFF.

This clone was counted a few times. The chain has TRBV7-2 and TRBJ2-7; a possible D gene is TRBD2 (5 bases). This CDR3 has 15 residues. Trimming removed 5 bases from V and 2 bases from J, with 16 bases in between. In germline, CDR1 is SGHTA, CDR2 FQGNSA. CDR3 nucleotide sequence: TGTGCCAGCAGCCCCGAGAGGGTGGGCCCCTACGAGCAGTACTTC. This sequence encodes CASSPERVGPYEQYF. Looking up the rest from reference TRBV7-2 and TRBJ2-7 gives the full variable domain: GAGVSQSPSNKVTEKGKDVELRCDPISGHTALYWYRQSLGQGLEFLIYFQGNSAPDKSGLPSDRFSAERTGGSVSTLTIQRTQQEDSAVYLCASSPERVGPYEQYFGPGTRLTVT.

The count of this clone is one. This sequence joins TRBV6-6 and TRBJ2-5, with D possibly being TRBD1 or TRBD2 (5 bases each). Germline V gene data show CDR1 as MNHNY and CDR2 as SVGAGI (reference sequence). Deletions cut 7 bases from V and 5 bases from J, with 11 bases between. The CDR3 spans 12 residues. The DNA of the CDR3 is TGTGCCAGCACCTGGGGACGGGAGACCCAGTACTTC. Its protein is CASTWGRETQYF.

The V gene is TRBV27, the J gene TRBJ1-3; 9 bases align to TRBD1. CDR1 and CDR2 (germline): MNHEY, SMNVEV (reference sequence). This CDR3 is 18 amino acids long. The trim removed 1 base at V and 4 bases at J, leaving 11 bases unmatched. The CDR3 DNA sequence: TGTGCCAGCAGTTTATTCCCCCGGACAGGGGCGCCGGGAAACACCATATATTTT. Residues: CASSLFPRTGAPGNTIYF.

This clone was picked up one time. The V gene is TRBV2, the J gene TRBJ2-1; 9 bases are shared with TRBD2. Looked up from germline, CDR1 is SNHLY and CDR2 is FYNNEI. This CDR3 has 13 amino acids. J lost 4 bases, V lost 8 bases, and 3 bases had no gene match. For the CDR3, the DNA is TGTGCCAGCGAGACTAGCGGATACAATGAGCAGTTCTTC. This codes for CASETSGYNEQFF.

About this clone itself: One junction end disagrees with the germline gene, perhaps due to a read error. V is TRBV4-1 and J is TRBJ2-7; perhaps TRBD2 as D (5 bases). The germline V gene encodes CDR1 MGHRA and CDR2 YSYEKL. The CDR3 covers 15 residues. The CDR3 is CANSQEDYLGYEQYF. CDR3 sequence (DNA): TGCGCCAACAGCCAGGAAGACTACTTGGGCTACGAGCAGTACTTC.

The chain employs TRBV25-1 and TRBJ2-1; 13 positions match TRBD2. In germline, CDR1 is MGHDK, CDR2 SYGVNS. The J segment lost 6 bases and the V segment lost 3 bases, leaving 8 bases of the junction unmatched. This CDR3 has 17 amino acids. The CDR3 DNA sequence: TGTGCCAGCAGTGATAGGATTGGACTAGCGGGAGTCAATGAGCAGTTCTTC. It encodes CASSDRIGLAGVNEQFF.

As to this clone: Other DNA sequences of this sample code for an identical CDR3. This sequence joins TRBV28 and TRBJ2-2, with D tentatively TRBD1 (5 bases). V lost 2 bases and J 5 bases, leaving 6 bases between the germline ends. There are 13 residues in the CDR3. In germline, CDR1 is MDHEN, CDR2 SYDVKM. This CDR3 reads CASSLRGTGELFF. The CDR3 region has the DNA TGTGCCAGCAGTTTAAGGGGTACCGGGGAGCTGTTTTTT.

The genes are TRBV7-6 and TRBJ2-7, with D tentatively TRBD1 (7 bases). Trimming pared 4 bases from V and 3 bases from J, leaving 13 bases between. Germline CDR1 is SGHVS and CDR2 is FNYEAQ. CDR3 size: 14 residues. The chain's CDR3 is CASSSGGTYYEQYF. For the CDR3, the DNA is TGTGCCAGCAGCTCAGGGGGGACATACTACGAGCAGTACTTC.

This clone was detected a few times. V gene TRBV19 combines with J gene TRBJ2-7; 8 nucleotides align to TRBD1. The germline V gene has CDR1 LNHDA and CDR2 SQIVND (reference sequence). The CDR3 has 16 residues. Trimming at V came to 1 base and at J to 3 bases, leaving 8 bases not matched to a gene. The CDR3 DNA reads as TGTGCCAGTAGTATAGCCCTAGGACAGGGAGACTACGAGCAGTACTTC. Protein: CASSIALGQGDYEQYF.

V and J are TRBV4-2 and TRBJ2-1; the match to TRBD2 covers 8 bases. This CDR3 contains 15 residues. In germline, CDR1 is LGHNA, CDR2 YNFKEQ. V lost 0 bases, J lost 8 bases, and 6 bases stayed unmatched. The CDR3 DNA is TGTGCCAGCAGCCAAGAATCGGGAGGGCTCGATGAGCAGTTCTTC. Its protein product is CASSQESGGLDEQFF.

This clone is deemed medium-sized. The chain is built from TRBV11-3 and TRBJ1-1; tentative D call: TRBD1 (6 bases). Trimming stripped 5 bases from V and 4 bases from J, with 23 bases between. Germline-derived CDR1 and CDR2 are SGHNT and YENEEA. The CDR3 consists of 17 residues. In DNA, the CDR3 is TGTGCCAGCAGCCCTTATTCAGGGGCGCATCGGGGCACTGAAGCTTTCTTT. Its protein product is CASSPYSGAHRGTEAFF.

This sequence joins TRBV5-6 and TRBJ1-4; D is unclear. CDR3 size: 14 residues. V lost 1 base and J lost 9, with 13 bases in between. CDR1 and CDR2 from the germline V gene are SGHDT and YYEEEE. The DNA for the CDR3 is TGTGCCAGCAGCTTGTCGGCGGGGAGGAAAAAACTGTTTTTT. Amino acid sequence: CASSLSAGRKKLFF.

V usage is TRBV7-6 and J usage is TRBJ2-1; the match to TRBD2 covers 12 bases. From germline, CDR1 is SGHVS and CDR2 FNYEAQ. V lost 2 bases and J lost 0; bases outside the gene matches: 8. The CDR3 is 19 residues long. The CDR3 here is CASSLSGLAGSSSYNEQFF. The DNA of the CDR3 is TGTGCCAGCAGCTTAAGTGGACTAGCGGGATCCAGCTCCTACAATGAGCAGTTCTTC.

The rearrangement joins TRBV7-9 to TRBJ2-6; D ambiguous. The CDR3 has 18 amino acids. Trimming took off 6 bases at V and 0 bases at J, with 18 bases between the two ends. Germline assignment: CDR1 SEHNR and CDR2 FQNEAQ (reference sequence). CDR3 protein: CASSPLMTFYSGANVLTF. CDR3 DNA: TGTGCCAGCAGTCCTCTCATGACATTCTACTCTGGGGCCAACGTCCTGACTTTC. Supplemented by reference TRBV7-9 and TRBJ2-6, the full variable domain reads DTGVSQNPRHKITKRGQNVTFRCDPISEHNRLYWYRQTLGQGPEFLTYFQNEAQLEKSRLLSDRFSAERPKGSFSTLEIQRTEQGDSAMYLCASSPLMTFYSGANVLTFGAGSRLTVL.

This clone was picked up a small number of times. The chain links TRBV6-1 to TRBJ2-2; D is possibly TRBD1 (7 bases). This CDR3 spans 15 amino acids. The germline CDR1 and CDR2 sequences are MNHNS and SASEGT. Trimming removed 7 bases at V and 2 bases at J, with 14 bases between. CDR3 region: CASNAGQINTGELFF. The CDR3 DNA follows: TGTGCCAGCAATGCGGGACAGATTAACACCGGGGAGCTGTTTTTT.

This sequence joins TRBV5-3 and TRBJ1-5, with D maybe TRBD1 (6 bases). TRBV5-3 is flagged as an ORF with uncertain function. The V gene lost 1 base and the J gene lost 1 base, with 12 bases spanning the gap. The CDR3 runs to 16 residues. The CDR3 DNA follows: TGTGCCAGAAGCTTGCGGGGGGCCGGGAGCAATCAGCCCCAGCATTTT. Its translation is CARSLRGAGSNQPQHF.

This clone has just a few counts. This sequence joins TRBV11-2 and TRBJ2-1; D gene ambiguous. V was clipped by 1 base and J by 10 bases, with 5 bases between them. The CDR3 contains 11 residues. Germline CDR1 and CDR2: SGHAT and FQNNGV. The CDR3 DNA reads TGTGCCAGCAGCTTAGTTGAGGAGCAGTTCTTC. This encodes CASSLVEEQFF.

This clone is hyperexpanded. The chain uses TRBV30 and TRBJ2-1; 7 nucleotides align to TRBD2. The trim removed 4 bases at V and 4 bases at J, leaving 13 bases unmatched. This CDR3 is built from 16 residues. Per the germline V gene, CDR1 is GTSNPN and CDR2 is SVGIG (reference sequence). In DNA, the CDR3 is TGTGCCTGGACCCCAGTGGGGGAGGGCCTTTACAATGAGCAGTTCTTC. Translated, it gives CAWTPVGEGLYNEQFF.

CDR3: CSVGTAEQFF. The CDR3 DNA sequence: TGCAGTGTCGGGACCGCAGAGCAGTTCTTC. J is TRBJ2-1 and V is TRBV20-1; D may match TRBD1 or TRBD2 (5 bases each). The V end lost 7 bases, the J end lost 10 bases, and 11 bases lay between the germline ends. Germline CDR1 DFQATT, CDR2 SNEGSKA (reference sequence). This CDR3 is 10 amino acids long.

This clone was detected only once. The chain has TRBV10-3 and TRBJ1-4, with a tentative D call TRBD1 (5 bases). The CDR3 loop spans 17 amino acids. With 6 bases removed from V and 3 bases from J, the gap between germline ends came to 20 bases. The germline CDR1 and CDR2 sequences are ENHRY and SYGVKD. CDR3 region: CAISFDSLVVANEKLFF. DNA of the CDR3: TGTGCCATCAGCTTTGACAGCCTCGTCGTTGCTAATGAAAAACTGTTTTTT.

V and J are TRBV28 and TRBJ2-7; either TRBD1 or TRBD2 may supply D (5 bases each). The CDR3 is made up of 15 amino acids. Germline CDR1 is MDHEN and CDR2 is SYDVKM. The V gene lost 3 bases and the J gene lost 0 bases, with 12 bases spanning the gap. The CDR3 DNA reads TGTGCCAGCAGTTTTGGGGGTGGTCACTCCTACGAGCAGTACTTC. Its translation: CASSFGGGHSYEQYF.

This clone was observed a few times. The CDR3 nucleotides are TGTGCCTGGAGTGGGACAGGGGGCGGCTCACCCCTCCACTTT. Translation: CAWSGTGGGSPLHF. V is TRBV30 and J is TRBJ1-6; 11 nucleotides match TRBD1. J gave up 10 bases and V 1 base, and 3 bases lay outside the gene matches. The CDR3 extends over 14 amino acids. The germline CDR1 and CDR2 sequences are GTSNPN and SVGIG (reference sequence).

The rearrangement joins TRBV27 to TRBJ2-5, with TRBD2 matching 10 bases. The germline gives CDR1 MNHEY, CDR2 SMNVEV (reference sequence). With V trimmed by 8 bases and J by 7 bases, 7 bases remained unmatched. This CDR3 comprises 13 residues. The CDR3 DNA is TGTGCCAGCGCTAGCGGGGGTTTGGGGACCCAGTACTTC. Translation: CASASGGLGTQYF.

This sequence joins TRBV7-6 and TRBJ2-3; unclear D gene. This CDR3 is built from 13 residues. The V gene lost 5 bases and the J gene lost 2 bases, with 8 bases spanning the gap. Germline values: CDR1 SGHVS, CDR2 FNYEAQ. CDR3 loop: CASSLTPTDTQYF. DNA of the CDR3: TGTGCCAGCAGCCTCACCCCCACAGATACGCAGTATTTT. Full variable domain (missing parts from reference TRBV7-6 and TRBJ2-3): GAGVSQSPRYKVTKRGQDVALRCDPISGHVSLYWYRQALGQGPEFLTYFNYEAQQDKSGLPNDRFSAERPEGSISTLTIQRTEQRDSAMYRCASSLTPTDTQYFGPGTRLTVL.

V gene TRBV27 combines with J gene TRBJ2-3; TRBD2 aligns across 13 bases. With 0 bases clipped from V and 1 base from J, the junction kept 4 bases outside the gene matches. The CDR3 spans 18 residues. Per the germline V gene, CDR1 is MNHEY and CDR2 is SMNVEV (reference sequence). CDR3 amino acids: CASSLSLAGGLGTDTQYF. DNA for the CDR3: TGTGCCAGCAGTTTATCACTAGCGGGAGGGCTCGGCACAGATACGCAGTATTTT.

The V gene is TRBV6-4, the J gene TRBJ2-3; possibly TRBD1 for D (6 bases). There are 15 residues in the CDR3. The germline gives CDR1 MRHNA, CDR2 SNTAGT. Trimming stripped 3 bases from V and 1 base from J, with 11 bases between. The CDR3 DNA follows: TGTGCCAGCAGTGAAGGGGGAACGGGCACAGATACGCAGTATTTT. Protein sequence: CASSEGGTGTDTQYF.

By frequency in the sample, this clone is medium-sized. The rearrangement joins TRBV6-5 to TRBJ1-2; 8 bases line up with TRBD1. Germline CDR1 reads MNHEY; CDR2 reads SVGAGI. This CDR3 has 14 residues. V lost 7 bases and J lost 4; bases outside the gene matches: 8. The DNA for the CDR3 is TGTGCCAGCACCCACCAGGGGGCCGGCTATGGCTACACCTTC. It specifies CASTHQGAGYGYTF.

The chain employs TRBV6-4 and TRBJ2-1; D tentatively reads TRBD1 or TRBD2 (5 bases each). The V gene lost 2 bases and the J gene lost 5 bases, with 7 bases spanning the gap. The germline V gene encodes CDR1 MRHNA and CDR2 SNTAGT. CDR3 length equals 13 residues. The CDR3 nucleotides are TGTGCCAGCAGTGACAGGGGACACAATGAGCAGTTCTTC. Its protein product is CASSDRGHNEQFF.

The chain couples TRBV7-8 to TRBJ1-2; TRBD1 aligns across 9 bases. Germline V lookup: CDR1 SGHVS, CDR2 FQNEAQ. The CDR3 is 17 residues long. J lost 4 bases, V lost 1 base, and 10 bases had no gene match. The CDR3 sequence: CASSLEGQGPYGYGYTF. DNA for the CDR3: TGTGCCAGCAGCTTAGAGGGACAGGGACCATACGGCTATGGCTACACCTTC.